Reported below is one T cell receptor beta chain. The antigen remains unidentified. This record comes from a study of cytomegalovirus exposure and HLA in healthy donors. V shed 3 bases and J 7 bases; nucleotides not matched to a gene: 6. The CDR3 is 14 residues long. The germline V gene encodes CDR1 SGDLS and CDR2 YYNGEE. Use of 60 Vbeta and 13 Jbeta primers characterized the PCR. The method was immunoSEQ multiplex PCR; TCRdb's version includes in-frame clones alone and lacks a portion of them. This repertoire shows 150,000 to 200,000 clones, about 75% found once; its top ten account for around 2.1%. Findings and limits, study-wide: The study listed approximately 160 cytomegalovirus-associated TCR beta chains.

Sequencing was carried out using PBMCs. This TCR came from a female donor in good health and CMV-seronegative. The chain recombines TRBV9 with TRBJ1-5; 8 nucleotides align to TRBD1. The CDR3 here is CASSATGGRQPQHF. The CDR3 coding sequence is TGTGCCAGCAGCGCCACAGGGGGAAGGCAGCCCCAGCATTTT.